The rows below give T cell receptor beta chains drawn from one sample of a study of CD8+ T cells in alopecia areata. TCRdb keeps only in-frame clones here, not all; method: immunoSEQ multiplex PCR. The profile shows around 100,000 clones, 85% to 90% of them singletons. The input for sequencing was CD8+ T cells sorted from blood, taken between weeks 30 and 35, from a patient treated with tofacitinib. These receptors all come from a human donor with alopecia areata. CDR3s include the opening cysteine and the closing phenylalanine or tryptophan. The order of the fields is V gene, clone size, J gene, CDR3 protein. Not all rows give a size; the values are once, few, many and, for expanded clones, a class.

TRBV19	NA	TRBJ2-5	CASSIGELKETQYF
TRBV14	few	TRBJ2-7	CASSQRDRMDYEQYF
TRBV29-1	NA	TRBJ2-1	CSVGQGMMNEQFF
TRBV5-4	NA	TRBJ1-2	CASSLLGQGLPYGYTF
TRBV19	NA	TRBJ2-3	CASSTRQGASTDTQYF
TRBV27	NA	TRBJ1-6	CASSLGRSPLHF
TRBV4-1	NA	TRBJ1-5	CASSQMGQGNQPQHF
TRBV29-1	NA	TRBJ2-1	CSLRTGVSSYNEQFF
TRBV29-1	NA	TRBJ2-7	CSVEVGTGTYEQYF
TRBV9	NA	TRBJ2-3	CASSAGLADTDTQYF
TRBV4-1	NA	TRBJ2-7	CASSQEGWQGNSYEQYF
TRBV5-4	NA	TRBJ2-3	CASSLGPANSDTQYF
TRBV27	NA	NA	CASARGAYEQYF
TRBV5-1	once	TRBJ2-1	CASSVSGTGEFF
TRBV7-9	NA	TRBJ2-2	CASNKLGLNTGELFF
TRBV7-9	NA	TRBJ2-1	CASSLVGHPSYNEQFF
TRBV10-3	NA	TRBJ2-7	CAISESGVGYEQYF
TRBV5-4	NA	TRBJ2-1	CASSLVGQVNEQFF
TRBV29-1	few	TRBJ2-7	CSVEENTGYTYEQYF
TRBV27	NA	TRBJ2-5	CASSPVGLGEETQYF
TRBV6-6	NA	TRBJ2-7	CASSYTGGPYEQYF
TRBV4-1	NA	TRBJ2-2	CASSQGGTGATGELFF
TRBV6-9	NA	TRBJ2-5	CATMIPGQGVEETQYF
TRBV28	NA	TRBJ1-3	CASRETGVSGNTIYF
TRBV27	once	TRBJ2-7	CASSAGFGYEQYF
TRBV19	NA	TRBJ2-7	CASSAGTGAYEQYF
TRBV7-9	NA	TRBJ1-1	CASSTSRGYTEAFF
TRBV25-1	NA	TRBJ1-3	CASSEGQGAKGNTIYF
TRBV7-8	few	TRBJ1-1	CASSGGEPKTEAFF
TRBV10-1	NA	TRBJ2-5	CASVIGTSDPNQETQYF
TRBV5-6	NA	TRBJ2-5	CASSLLPQGGETQYF
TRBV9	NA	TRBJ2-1	CASSTSVDEQFF
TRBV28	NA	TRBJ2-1	CASSLSRTVLAGGDNEQFF
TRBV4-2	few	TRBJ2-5	CASSQEGGKTQYF
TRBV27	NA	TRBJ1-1	CASSLSQRNTEAFF
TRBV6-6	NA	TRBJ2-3	CASRTGTNEIDTQYF
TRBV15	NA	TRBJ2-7	CATSRDYGTGNSEQYF
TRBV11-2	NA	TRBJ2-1	CASSLTQNEQFF
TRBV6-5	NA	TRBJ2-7	CASRTGTSGYEQYF
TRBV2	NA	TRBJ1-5	CASSGPYSNQPQHF
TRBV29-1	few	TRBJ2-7	CSVERRGSSYEQYF
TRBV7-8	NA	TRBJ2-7	CASSLMPSGGSYEQYF
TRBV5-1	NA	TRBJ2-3	CASSLSAGASFTDTQYF
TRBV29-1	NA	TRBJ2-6	CSVEDLSGSGANVLTF
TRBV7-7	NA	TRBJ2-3	CASSPKPRADTQYF
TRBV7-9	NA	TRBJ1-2	CASSNPLDRALEGYTF
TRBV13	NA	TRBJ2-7	CASSSGDRGLEQYF
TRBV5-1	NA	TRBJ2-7	CASSSGTETYEQYF
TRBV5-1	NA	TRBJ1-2	CASTEFAQGDGYTF
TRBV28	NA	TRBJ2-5	CASSLRETQYF
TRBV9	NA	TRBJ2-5	CASSVGGETQYF
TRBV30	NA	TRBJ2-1	CAWSDSPEQFF
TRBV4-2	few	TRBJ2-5	CASSLGGVQYF
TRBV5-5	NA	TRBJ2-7	CASSSGDYEQYF
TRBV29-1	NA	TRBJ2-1	CSADHNEQFF
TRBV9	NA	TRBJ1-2	CASSVGGRTALNYGYTF
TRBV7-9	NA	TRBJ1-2	CASSLEDARGYTF